Reported below is one T cell receptor (beta chain). TCRdb keeps only in-frame clones here, not all; method: immunoSEQ multiplex PCR. Of 2 million to 2.5 million clones listed, 85% to 95% are singletons. The sample comes from a study of shared clonotypes between healthy human individuals. Germline assignment: CDR1 MNHNY and CDR2 SVGAGI (reference sequence). The CDR3 sequence is 14 residues long. The germline V and J ends were trimmed by 2 bases and 4 bases, with 8 bases remaining between them. Sequencing input: naive CD4+ T cells sorted from blood. Subset noted: CD45RA+ positively selected. The chain combines TRBV6-6 with TRBJ2-2; D perhaps matches TRBD1 (6 bases). This sequence was found in a young man in good health. CDR3: CASSYGTSTGELFF. CDR3 nucleotide sequence: TGTGCCAGCAGTTACGGGACATCCACCGGGGAGCTGTTTTTT.